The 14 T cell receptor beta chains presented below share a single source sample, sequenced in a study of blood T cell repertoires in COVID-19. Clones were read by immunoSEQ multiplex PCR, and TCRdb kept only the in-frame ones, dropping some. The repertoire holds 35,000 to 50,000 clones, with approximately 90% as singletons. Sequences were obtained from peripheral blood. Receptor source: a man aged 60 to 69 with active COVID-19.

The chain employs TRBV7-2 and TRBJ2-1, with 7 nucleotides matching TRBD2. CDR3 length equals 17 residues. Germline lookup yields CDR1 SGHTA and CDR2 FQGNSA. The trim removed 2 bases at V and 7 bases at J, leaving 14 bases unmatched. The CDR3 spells CASSLNQWRELLNEQFF. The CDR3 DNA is TGTGCCAGCAGCTTAAATCAGTGGCGGGAGCTTCTGAATGAGCAGTTCTTC.

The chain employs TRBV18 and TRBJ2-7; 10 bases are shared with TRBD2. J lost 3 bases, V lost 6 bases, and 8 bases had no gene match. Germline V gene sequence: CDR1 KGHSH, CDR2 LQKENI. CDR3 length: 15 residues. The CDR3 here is CASSPSGRGFYEQYF. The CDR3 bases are TGTGCCAGCTCGCCCAGCGGGAGGGGGTTCTACGAGCAGTACTTC. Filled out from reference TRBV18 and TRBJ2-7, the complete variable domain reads NAGVMQNPRHLVRRRGQEARLRCSPMKGHSHVYWYRQLPEEGLKFMVYLQKENIIDESGMPKERFSAEFPKEGPSILRIQQVVRGDSAAYFCASSPSGRGFYEQYFGPGTRLTVT.

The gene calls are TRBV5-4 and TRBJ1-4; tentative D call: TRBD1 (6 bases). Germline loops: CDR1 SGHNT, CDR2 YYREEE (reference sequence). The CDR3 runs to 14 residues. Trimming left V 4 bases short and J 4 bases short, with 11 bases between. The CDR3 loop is CASSVGALNEKLFF. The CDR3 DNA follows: TGTGCCAGCAGCGTGGGGGCCCTTAATGAAAAACTGTTTTTT.

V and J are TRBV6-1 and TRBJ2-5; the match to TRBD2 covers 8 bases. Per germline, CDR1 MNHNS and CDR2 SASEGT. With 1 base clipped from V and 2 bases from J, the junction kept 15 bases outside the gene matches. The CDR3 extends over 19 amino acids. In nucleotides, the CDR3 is TGTGCCAGCAGTGAAGACACGGAGGAGCGGGAGTGGTTTCAAGAGACCCAGTACTTC. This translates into CASSEDTEEREWFQETQYF.

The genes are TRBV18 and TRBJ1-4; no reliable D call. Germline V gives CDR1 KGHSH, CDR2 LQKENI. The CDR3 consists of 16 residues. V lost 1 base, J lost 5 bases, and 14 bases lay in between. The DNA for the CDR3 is TGTGCCAGCTCACCACTTGCCAGGTCGGGGAATGAAAAACTGTTTTTT. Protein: CASSPLARSGNEKLFF.

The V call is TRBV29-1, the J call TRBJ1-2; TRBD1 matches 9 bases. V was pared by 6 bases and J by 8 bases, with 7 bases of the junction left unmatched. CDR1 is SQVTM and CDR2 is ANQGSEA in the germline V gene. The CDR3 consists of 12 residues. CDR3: CSVEQGAGGYTF. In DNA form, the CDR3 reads TGCAGCGTCGAACAGGGGGCGGGGGGCTACACCTTC.

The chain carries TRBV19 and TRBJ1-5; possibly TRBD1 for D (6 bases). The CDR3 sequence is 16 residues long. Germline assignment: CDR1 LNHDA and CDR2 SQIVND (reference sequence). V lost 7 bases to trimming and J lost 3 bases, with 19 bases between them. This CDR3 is CASTKLDRGANQPQHF. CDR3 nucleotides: TGTGCCAGTACAAAGTTGGACAGAGGGGCCAATCAGCCCCAGCATTTT. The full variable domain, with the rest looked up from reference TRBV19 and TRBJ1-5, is DGGITQSPKYLFRKEGQNVTLSCEQNLNHDAMYWYRQDPGQGLRLIYYSQIVNDFQKGDIAEGYSVSREKKESFPLTVTSAQKNPTAFYLCASTKLDRGANQPQHFGDGTRLSIL.

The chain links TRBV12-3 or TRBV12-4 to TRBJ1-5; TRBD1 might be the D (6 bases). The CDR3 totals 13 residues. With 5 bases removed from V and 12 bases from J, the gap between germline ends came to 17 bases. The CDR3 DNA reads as TGTGCCAGCAGTGGGGACGGCACAGGGCACCAGCATTTT. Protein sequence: CASSGDGTGHQHF.

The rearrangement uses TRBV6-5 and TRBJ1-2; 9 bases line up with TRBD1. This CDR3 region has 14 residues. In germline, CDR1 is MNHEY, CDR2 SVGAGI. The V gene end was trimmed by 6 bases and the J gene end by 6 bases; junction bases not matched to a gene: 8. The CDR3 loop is CASSALTGGNGYTF. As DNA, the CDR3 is TGTGCCAGCAGCGCTTTGACAGGGGGTAATGGCTACACCTTC.

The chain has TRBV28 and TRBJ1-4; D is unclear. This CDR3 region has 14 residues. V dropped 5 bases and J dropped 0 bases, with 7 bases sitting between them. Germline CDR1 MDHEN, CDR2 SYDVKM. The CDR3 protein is CASSGASTNEKLFF. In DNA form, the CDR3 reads TGTGCCAGCAGTGGAGCCTCAACTAATGAAAAACTGTTTTTT.

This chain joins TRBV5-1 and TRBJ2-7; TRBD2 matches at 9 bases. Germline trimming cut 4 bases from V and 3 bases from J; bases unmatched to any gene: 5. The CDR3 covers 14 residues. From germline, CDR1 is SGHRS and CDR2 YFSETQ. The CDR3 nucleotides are TGCGCCAGCAGCGAGACGACTAGCGGCTACGAGCAGTACTTC. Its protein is CASSETTSGYEQYF.

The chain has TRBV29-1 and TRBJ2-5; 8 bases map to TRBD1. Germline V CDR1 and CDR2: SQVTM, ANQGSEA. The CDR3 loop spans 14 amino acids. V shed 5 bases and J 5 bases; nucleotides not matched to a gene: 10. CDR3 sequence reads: CSVRDRGRWETQYF. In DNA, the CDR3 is TGCAGCGTTAGAGACAGGGGCCGATGGGAGACCCAGTACTTC.

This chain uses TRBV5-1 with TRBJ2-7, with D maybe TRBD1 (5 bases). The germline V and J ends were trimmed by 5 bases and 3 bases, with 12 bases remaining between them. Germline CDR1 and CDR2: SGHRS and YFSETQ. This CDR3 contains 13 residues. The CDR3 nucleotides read TGCGCCAGCAGACCCCTCGACAGCTACGAGCAGTACTTC. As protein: CASRPLDSYEQYF.

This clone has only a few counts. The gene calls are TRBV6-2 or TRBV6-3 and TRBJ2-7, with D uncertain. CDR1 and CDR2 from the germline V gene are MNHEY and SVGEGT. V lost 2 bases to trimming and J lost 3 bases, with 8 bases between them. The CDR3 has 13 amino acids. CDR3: CASSYGLVYEQYF. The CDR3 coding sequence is TGTGCCAGCAGTTACGGCCTGGTCTACGAGCAGTACTTC.